The clone carrying this TCR beta chain was observed at least ten times. This sample was included in a study of molecular identifiers for immune sequencing clone quantification. Libraries of bulk TCR were made by previously described methods (with listed TCR primers). TCRdb called the PCR reads again in MiXCR, with one record for every CDR3 protein. This repertoire shows just under 650,000 distinct CDR3 sequences, less than 20% found once; its top ten account for about 0.9%. Germline trimming cut 0 bases from V and 9 bases from J; bases unmatched to any gene: 9. This CDR3 has 16 amino acids. CDR1 and CDR2 from the germline V gene are MGHRA and YSYEKL. CD8+CD4-CCR7+CD45RA+ sorting gave the naive CD8 T cells.

The TCR originated in a human donor in good health. Some libraries in this study had Jurkat cell RNA spiked in. Material: naive CD8+ T cells from blood, with Jurkat cell RNA spiked in. The subset here: FACS-sorted CD8+CD4-CCR7+CD45RA+ naive T cells. The chain links TRBV4-1 to TRBJ2-1; 9 nucleotides align to TRBD2. The DNA for the CDR3 is TGCGCCAGCAGCCAAGATAAGGCGGGGGGGCCCGGTGAGCAGTTCTTC. Translating gives CASSQDKAGGPGEQFF.